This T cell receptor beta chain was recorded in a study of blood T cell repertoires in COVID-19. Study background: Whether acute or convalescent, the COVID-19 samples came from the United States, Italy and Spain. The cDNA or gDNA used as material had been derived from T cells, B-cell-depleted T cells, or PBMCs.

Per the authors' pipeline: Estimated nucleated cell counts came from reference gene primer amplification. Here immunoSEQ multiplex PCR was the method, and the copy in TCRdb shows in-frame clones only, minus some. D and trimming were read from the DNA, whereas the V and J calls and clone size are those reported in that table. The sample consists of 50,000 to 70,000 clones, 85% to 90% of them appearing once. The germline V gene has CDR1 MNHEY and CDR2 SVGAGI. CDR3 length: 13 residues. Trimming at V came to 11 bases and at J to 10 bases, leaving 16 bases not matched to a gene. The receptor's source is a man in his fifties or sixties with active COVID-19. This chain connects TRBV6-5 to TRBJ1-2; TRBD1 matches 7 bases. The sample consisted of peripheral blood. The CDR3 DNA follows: TGTGCCGGACTCAACCGGGACAGAGGTGACTACACCTTC. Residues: CAGLNRDRGDYTF.